These T cell receptor beta chains were read from a single sample in a study of T-cell reconstitution after alpha-beta-depleted transplantation in children. TCRdb passed the PCR reads through MiXCR, listing each CDR3 protein once. The data show some 390,000 distinct CDR3 sequences, around 21% seen once. Source: PBMCs from the stem cell graft donor, taken from the stem cell graft. The receptors originated from a human donor who donated a stem cell graft to a child with acute myeloid leukemia. CDR3s include the opening cysteine and the closing phenylalanine or tryptophan. The order of the fields is CDR3 protein, CDR3 DNA, D gene, V gene, clone size, J gene. A D gene is named only where the DNA matches it firmly. Expanded clones are given a class, and other clones once, few, many or no size at all.

CDR3aa: CASSQDLGQPQHF; CDR3nt: TGCGCCAGCAGCCAAGATTTGGGTCAGCCCCAGCATTTT; d_gene: NA; v_gene: TRBV4-3; abundance: many; j_gene: TRBJ1-5
CDR3aa: CASSYSGRTGTYEQYF; CDR3nt: TGCGCCAGCAGCTACAGCGGTAGGACAGGGACCTACGAGCAGTACTTC; d_gene: TRBD1; v_gene: TRBV5-1; abundance: few; j_gene: TRBJ2-7
CDR3aa: CSARDPAGAGTQYF; CDR3nt: TGCAGTGCTAGAGACCCAGCAGGGGCGGGGACGCAGTATTTT; d_gene: NA; v_gene: TRBV20-1; abundance: few; j_gene: TRBJ2-3
CDR3aa: CSARDMVLAGVYEQFF; CDR3nt: TGCAGTGCTAGAGATATGGTCCTAGCGGGAGTCTATGAGCAGTTCTTC; d_gene: TRBD2; v_gene: TRBV20-1; abundance: few; j_gene: TRBJ2-1
CDR3aa: CASSTRDSFKASTDTQYF; CDR3nt: TGTGCCAGCAGTACCCGGGACTCTTTTAAAGCTAGCACAGATACGCAGTATTTT; d_gene: NA; v_gene: TRBV12-3/TRBV12-4; abundance: NA; j_gene: TRBJ2-3
CDR3aa: CASSIYRDRGFEKLFF; CDR3nt: TGTGCCAGCAGTATCTACCGGGACAGAGGGTTTGAAAAACTGTTTTTT; d_gene: TRBD1; v_gene: TRBV12-3/TRBV12-4; abundance: few; j_gene: TRBJ1-4
CDR3aa: CASSRIDRGHEQYF; CDR3nt: TGTGCCAGCAGCCGGATCGACAGGGGACACGAGCAGTACTTC; d_gene: TRBD1; v_gene: TRBV27; abundance: NA; j_gene: TRBJ2-7
CDR3aa: CASSLVLAGGIEQFF; CDR3nt: TGCGCCAGCAGCTTGGTACTAGCGGGAGGGATTGAGCAGTTCTTC; d_gene: TRBD2; v_gene: TRBV5-1; abundance: NA; j_gene: TRBJ2-1
CDR3aa: CASTVRDFDQSVPPDTQYF; CDR3nt: TGCGCCAGCACCGTCCGGGACTTCGATCAATCAGTACCCCCGGATACGCAGTATTTT; d_gene: NA; v_gene: TRBV5-1; abundance: NA; j_gene: TRBJ2-3
CDR3aa: CASSPAGTKPANYGYTF; CDR3nt: TGTGCCAGCAGTCCGGCCGGGACAAAGCCAGCTAACTATGGCTACACCTTC; d_gene: NA; v_gene: TRBV12-3/TRBV12-4; abundance: few; j_gene: TRBJ1-2
CDR3aa: CASRVVGLETQYF; CDR3nt: TGCGCCAGCAGGGTTGTGGGGCTGGAGACCCAGTACTTC; d_gene: NA; v_gene: TRBV4-1; abundance: NA; j_gene: TRBJ2-5
CDR3aa: CASAPNMNEQFF; CDR3nt: TGTGCTAGTGCCCCAAATATGAATGAGCAGTTCTTC; d_gene: NA; v_gene: TRBV12-5; abundance: NA; j_gene: TRBJ2-1
CDR3aa: CSVAEGRQSSTDTQYF; CDR3nt: TGCAGCGTTGCAGAGGGACGGCAGTCTAGCACAGATACGCAGTATTTT; d_gene: NA; v_gene: TRBV29-1; abundance: few; j_gene: TRBJ2-3
CDR3aa: CASSLWGSGSYEQYF; CDR3nt: TGTGCCAGCAGTTTATGGGGGTCGGGGTCCTACGAGCAGTACTTC; d_gene: NA; v_gene: TRBV28; abundance: few; j_gene: TRBJ2-7
CDR3aa: CASTGDVETQYF; CDR3nt: TGTGCCAGTACAGGGGACGTAGAGACCCAGTACTTC; d_gene: TRBD1; v_gene: TRBV28; abundance: many; j_gene: TRBJ2-5
CDR3aa: CSAGIAGVTDTQYF; CDR3nt: TGCAGTGCTGGCATAGCGGGAGTCACAGATACGCAGTATTTT; d_gene: TRBD2; v_gene: TRBV20-1; abundance: few; j_gene: TRBJ2-3
CDR3aa: CASSLMLTAEAFF; CDR3nt: TGTGCCAGCAGCTTAATGTTGACAGCTGAAGCTTTCTTT; d_gene: NA; v_gene: TRBV11-1; abundance: NA; j_gene: TRBJ1-1
CDR3aa: CSVVIGTGGLEQYF; CDR3nt: TGCAGCGTAGTAATCGGGACAGGGGGCCTCGAGCAGTACTTC; d_gene: TRBD1; v_gene: TRBV29-1; abundance: NA; j_gene: TRBJ2-7
CDR3aa: CASSALEGSYNEQFF; CDR3nt: TGTGCCAGCAGCGCCCTAGAAGGTTCCTACAATGAGCAGTTCTTC; d_gene: NA; v_gene: TRBV2; abundance: few; j_gene: TRBJ2-1
CDR3aa: CSARGLAGVNGEQFF; CDR3nt: TGCAGTGCTAGAGGACTAGCGGGAGTAAACGGTGAGCAGTTCTTC; d_gene: TRBD2; v_gene: TRBV20-1; abundance: NA; j_gene: TRBJ2-1
CDR3aa: CATSDTAQGAVFPTTGELFF; CDR3nt: TGTGCCACCAGTGATACAGCACAGGGGGCAGTCTTCCCAACCACCGGGGAGCTGTTTTTT; d_gene: TRBD1; v_gene: TRBV24-1; abundance: NA; j_gene: TRBJ2-2
CDR3aa: CSVEVWGGKEQFF; CDR3nt: TGCAGCGTTGAGGTTTGGGGCGGCAAGGAGCAGTTCTTC; d_gene: NA; v_gene: TRBV29-1; abundance: many; j_gene: TRBJ2-1
CDR3aa: CASSFTQGNEQFF; CDR3nt: TGTGCCAGCAGTTTTACCCAGGGCAATGAGCAGTTCTTC; d_gene: NA; v_gene: TRBV12-3/TRBV12-4; abundance: many; j_gene: TRBJ2-1
CDR3aa: CASLRETQYF; CDR3nt: TGTGCCAGCCTGCGAGAGACCCAGTACTTC; d_gene: NA; v_gene: TRBV25-1; abundance: few; j_gene: TRBJ2-5
CDR3aa: CASSQGGSEYQETQYF; CDR3nt: TGCGCCAGCAGCCAAGGAGGTAGCGAATACCAAGAGACCCAGTACTTC; d_gene: NA; v_gene: TRBV4-1; abundance: few; j_gene: TRBJ2-5
CDR3aa: CASTGQGGTDTQYF; CDR3nt: TGTGCCAGCACGGGACAGGGGGGCACAGATACGCAGTATTTT; d_gene: TRBD1; v_gene: TRBV28; abundance: many; j_gene: TRBJ2-3
CDR3aa: CASSLGQTTGELFF; CDR3nt: TGTGCCAGCAGCCTGGGACAGACCACCGGGGAGCTGTTTTTT; d_gene: TRBD1; v_gene: TRBV5-5; abundance: many; j_gene: TRBJ2-2
CDR3aa: CAISRTGTGDTEAFF; CDR3nt: TGTGCCATCAGTAGAACCGGGACAGGGGACACTGAAGCTTTCTTT; d_gene: TRBD1; v_gene: TRBV10-3; abundance: few; j_gene: TRBJ1-1
CDR3aa: CASSLAGGQVAKNIQYF; CDR3nt: TGCGCCAGCAGCTTGGCCGGGGGACAGGTAGCCAAAAACATTCAGTACTTC; d_gene: TRBD1; v_gene: TRBV5-1; abundance: few; j_gene: TRBJ2-4